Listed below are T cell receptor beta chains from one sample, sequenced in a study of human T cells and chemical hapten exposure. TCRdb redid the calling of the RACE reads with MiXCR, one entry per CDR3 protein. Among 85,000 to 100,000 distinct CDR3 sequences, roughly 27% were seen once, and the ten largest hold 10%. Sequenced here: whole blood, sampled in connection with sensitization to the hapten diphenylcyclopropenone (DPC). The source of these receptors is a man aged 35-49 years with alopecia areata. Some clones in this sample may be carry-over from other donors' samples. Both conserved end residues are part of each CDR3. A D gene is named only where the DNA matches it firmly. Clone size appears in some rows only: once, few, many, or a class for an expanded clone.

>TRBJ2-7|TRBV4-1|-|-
CASSQLVGLEQYF
TGCGCCAGCAGCCAGCTTGTAGGGCTAGAGCAGTACTTC
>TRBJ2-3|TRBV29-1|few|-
CSDSGLDTQYF
TGCAGCGACTCTGGGCTGGATACGCAGTATTTT
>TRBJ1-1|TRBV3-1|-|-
CASSQGLGNTEAFF
TGTGCCAGCAGCCAGGGACTGGGGAACACTGAAGCTTTCTTT
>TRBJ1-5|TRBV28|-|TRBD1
CASRNRGPVQPQHF
TGTGCCAGCAGAAACAGGGGGCCGGTTCAGCCCCAGCATTTT
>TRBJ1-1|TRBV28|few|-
CASSFGSSKTEAFF
TGTGCCAGCAGTTTTGGCTCCTCAAAGACTGAAGCTTTCTTT
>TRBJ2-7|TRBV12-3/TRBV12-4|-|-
CASRMAGQSYEQYF
TGTGCCAGCAGAATGGCCGGACAGTCCTACGAGCAGTACTTC
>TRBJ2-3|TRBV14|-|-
CASSHDEDSTDTQYF
TGTGCCAGCAGCCACGACGAGGACAGCACAGATACGCAGTATTTT
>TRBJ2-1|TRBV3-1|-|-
CASSQDPAAEKEFF
TGTGCCAGCAGCCAAGACCCAGCGGCTGAAAAGGAGTTCTTC
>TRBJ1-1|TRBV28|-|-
CASGTEAFF
TGTGCCAGCGGGACTGAAGCTTTCTTT
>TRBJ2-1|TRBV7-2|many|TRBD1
CASSPGQRLNEQFF
TGTGCCAGCAGCCCGGGACAGCGTTTGAATGAGCAGTTCTTC
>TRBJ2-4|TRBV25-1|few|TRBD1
CATADRVNIQYF
TGTGCCACCGCGGACAGGGTAAACATTCAGTACTTC
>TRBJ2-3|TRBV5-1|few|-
CASSLEGDTQYF
TGCGCCAGCAGCTTGGAAGGAGATACGCAGTATTTT
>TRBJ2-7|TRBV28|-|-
CASSFPAPGGSEQYF
TGTGCCAGCAGTTTTCCCGCCCCCGGTGGATCCGAGCAGTACTTC
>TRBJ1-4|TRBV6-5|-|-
CASTNGGAGKLFF
TGTGCCAGCACCAACGGAGGGGCGGGAAAACTGTTTTTT
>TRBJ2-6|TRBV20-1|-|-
CSARVGNGANVLTF
TGCAGTGCTAGGGTGGGGAACGGGGCCAACGTCCTGACTTTC
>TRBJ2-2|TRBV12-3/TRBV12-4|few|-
CASSLVRPLANTGELFF
TGTGCCAGCAGTTTAGTCAGACCACTCGCGAACACCGGGGAGCTGTTTTTT
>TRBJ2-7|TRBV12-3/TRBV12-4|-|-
CASSLVWREQYF
TGTGCCAGCAGTCTAGTTTGGCGGGAGCAGTACTTC
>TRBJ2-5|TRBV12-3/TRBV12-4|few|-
CASSLYQETQYF
TGTGCCAGCAGTTTATATCAAGAGACCCAGTACTTC
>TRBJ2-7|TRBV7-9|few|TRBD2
CASSPRTSGSHPEQYF
TGTGCCAGCAGCCCCCGGACTAGCGGGAGCCACCCCGAGCAGTACTTC
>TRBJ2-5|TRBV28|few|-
CASREGAETQYF
TGTGCCAGCAGGGAGGGGGCGGAGACCCAGTACTTC
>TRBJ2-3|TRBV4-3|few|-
CASSQEGFGTDTQYF
TGCGCCAGCAGCCAAGAGGGTTTCGGCACAGATACGCAGTATTTT
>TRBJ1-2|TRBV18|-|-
CASSPTAGGRSYGYTF
TGTGCCAGCTCACCGACTGCCGGGGGGCGCAGCTATGGCTACACCTTC
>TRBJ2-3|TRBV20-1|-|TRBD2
CSAKTSGRADTQYF
TGCAGTGCTAAAACTAGCGGGAGGGCAGATACGCAGTATTTT
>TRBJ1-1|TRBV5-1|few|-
CASSWVSPNTEAFF
TGCGCCAGCAGCTGGGTCTCCCCGAACACTGAAGCTTTCTTT
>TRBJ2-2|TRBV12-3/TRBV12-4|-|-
CASSFRWNTGELFF
TGTGCCAGCAGTTTTCGGTGGAACACCGGGGAGCTGTTTTTT
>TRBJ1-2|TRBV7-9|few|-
CASGWDSNYGYTF
TGTGCCAGCGGATGGGATTCTAACTATGGCTACACCTTC
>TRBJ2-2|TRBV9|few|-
CASSPRQRSSSGELFF
TGTGCCAGCAGCCCAAGACAGAGGTCTAGTTCCGGGGAGCTGTTTTTT
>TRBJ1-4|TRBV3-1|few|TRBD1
CASSLQAGQGAEKLFF
TGTGCCAGCAGCCTTCAAGCGGGACAGGGGGCGGAAAAACTGTTTTTT
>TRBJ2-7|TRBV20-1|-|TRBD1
CSAPQTGGAFYEQYF
TGCAGTGCTCCCCAGACAGGGGGCGCATTCTACGAGCAGTACTTC
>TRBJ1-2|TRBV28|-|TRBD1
CASSWGTENYGYNF
TGTGCCAGCAGTTGGGGGACAGAAAACTATGGCTACAACTTC
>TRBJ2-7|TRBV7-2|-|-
CASSLVPLNEQYF
TGTGCCAGCAGCTTAGTCCCTCTTAACGAGCAGTACTTC